Presented here are 25 T cell receptor beta chains from one specimen sequenced in a study of identical twins. TCRdb used MiXCR to reprocess the 5' RACE reads, holding one entry per CDR3 protein. Of 500,000 to 650,000 distinct CDR3 sequences listed, more than 20% are singletons. The same data also went into a second study, on yellow fever vaccine responses in identical twins.

Sequenced input: CD4+ T cells sorted from blood. Every receptor here comes from a woman younger than 30 in good health.

Worth noting for this clonotype: One junction end does not reproduce the germline sequence, and a read error may be involved. The chain employs TRBV20-1 and TRBJ2-7; D is undetermined. This CDR3 has 13 amino acids. Germline V gene sequence: CDR1 DFQATT, CDR2 SNEGSKA (reference sequence). CDR3 bases: TGCAGTGCAAGAGATCCCCCCCTGGGCGAGCAGTACTTC. Residues: CSARDPPLGEQYF.

This chain connects TRBV4-1 to TRBJ2-5; 8 nucleotides match TRBD2. The CDR3 spans 16 residues. V trimming: 3 bases; J trimming: 5 bases; junction bases outside the gene matches: 11. Germline lookup yields CDR1 MGHRA and CDR2 YSYEKL. CDR3 sequence (DNA): TGCGCCAGCAGCCATCCGGTCCTCAGCGGGGGTGAGACCCAGTACTTC. Protein product: CASSHPVLSGGETQYF.

The chain is built from TRBV12-3 or TRBV12-4 and TRBJ1-5; D gene unclear. Trimming left V 5 bases short and J 5 bases short, with 10 bases between. The CDR3 loop spans 13 amino acids. The CDR3 bases are TGTGCCAGCAGTACCCGACTTGATCAGCCCCAGCATTTT. Translated: CASSTRLDQPQHF.

This clonotype showed up just a few times. This chain links TRBV6-5 with TRBJ1-6, with a possible D match to TRBD1 (5 bases). V was shortened by 2 bases and J by 6 bases, with 8 bases between the two germline ends. The CDR3 length is 14 residues. CDR1 and CDR2 (germline): MNHEY, SVGAGI. CDR3 sequence reads: CASSYTDSNSPLHF. CDR3 nucleotides: TGTGCCAGCAGTTACACAGACAGTAATTCACCCCTCCACTTT.

This clonotype was observed a few times. V is TRBV5-5 and J is TRBJ1-2; 7 bases are shared with TRBD1. Germline CDR1 and CDR2: SGHKS and YYEKEE (reference sequence). The junction had 2 bases not matched to a gene; V was cut back by 5 bases and J by 1 base. This CDR3 is 13 amino acids long. CDR3 DNA sequence: TGTGCCAGCAGTAGGGGGCTTAACTATGGCTACACCTTC. It yields the protein CASSRGLNYGYTF.

This clonotype occurred a few times. The chain joins TRBV20-1 to TRBJ2-1, with a possible D match to TRBD1 (5 bases). The CDR3 has 16 residues. V lost 0 bases and J lost 0, with 12 bases in between. The V gene's germline CDR1 is DFQATT and CDR2 SNEGSKA (reference sequence). CDR3 bases: TGCAGTGCTAGAGATTCGCGACAGCTCTCCTACAATGAGCAGTTCTTC. Protein sequence: CSARDSRQLSYNEQFF.

The rearrangement links TRBV5-1 to TRBJ1-2, with D unclear. Trimming removed 3 bases from V and 0 bases from J, with 9 bases in between. CDR1 and CDR2 from the germline V gene are SGHRS and YFSETQ. The CDR3 has 14 amino acids. CDR3 in amino acids: CASSSRVANYGYTF. The CDR3, as DNA: TGCGCCAGCAGCTCCCGGGTAGCTAACTATGGCTACACCTTC.

The chain carries TRBV19 and TRBJ1-1; 9 bases line up with TRBD1. Germline CDR1 and CDR2: LNHDA and SQIVND (reference sequence). J gave up 5 bases and V 5 bases, and 9 bases lay outside the gene matches. The CDR3 has 15 amino acids. The CDR3: CASSPGTGLGTEAFF. The CDR3 DNA follows: TGTGCCAGTAGTCCCGGGACAGGGTTGGGGACTGAAGCTTTCTTT.

Only a few counts were recorded for this clonotype. This chain links TRBV7-9 with TRBJ2-3; 8 bases align to TRBD2. Germline CDR1 reads SEHNR; CDR2 reads FQNEAQ (reference sequence). The CDR3 loop spans 16 amino acids. After removal of 1 base from V and 1 base from J, the junction contained 4 bases not matched to a gene. The CDR3 DNA follows: TGTGCCAGCAGCTTAGTTTTAGCGGGACGCACAGATACGCAGTATTTT. This gives the protein CASSLVLAGRTDTQYF.

Only a few counts were recorded for this clonotype. V and J are TRBV24-1 and TRBJ2-3; the D is unclear. The CDR3 contains 16 residues. CDR1 is KGHDR, CDR2 SFDVKD, per germline. V was shortened by 3 bases and J by 1 base, with 13 bases between the two germline ends. The CDR3 DNA reads as TGTGCCACCAGTGATATTAGGGATTTCGGCACAGATACGCAGTATTTT. Its translation is CATSDIRDFGTDTQYF.

This clonotype appeared a few times. This sequence joins TRBV7-8 and TRBJ1-1; the D is unclear. This CDR3 is built from 13 residues. V shed 4 bases and J shed 3 bases, with 9 bases lying between them. Germline CDR1 SGHVS, CDR2 FQNEAQ. The CDR3, as DNA: TGTGCCAGCAGCTCCCTTTGGGACACTGAAGCTTTCTTT. Its protein product is CASSSLWDTEAFF.

The CDR3 here is CSASAGQENIQYF. In DNA form, the CDR3 reads TGCAGTGCTAGTGCCGGACAGGAAAACATTCAGTACTTC. The rearrangement uses TRBV20-1 and TRBJ2-4; 7 bases are a match to TRBD1. V lost 3 bases, J lost 5 bases, and 4 bases stayed unmatched. Germline V gives CDR1 DFQATT, CDR2 SNEGSKA (reference sequence). The CDR3 loop spans 13 amino acids.

There are a few counts of this clonotype. The J gene is TRBJ2-7, the V gene TRBV10-3; 10 bases are a match to TRBD2. The J segment lost 5 bases and the V segment lost 4 bases, leaving 11 bases of the junction unmatched. Per the germline V gene, CDR1 is ENHRY and CDR2 is SYGVKD. CDR3 length: 16 residues. CDR3 region: CAISARASGSADEQYF. The CDR3 DNA reads as TGTGCCATCAGTGCACGGGCTAGCGGGAGTGCCGACGAGCAGTACTTC.

The gene calls are TRBV18 and TRBJ2-1; maybe TRBD2 (6 bases). This CDR3 spans 15 amino acids. Trimming left V 5 bases short and J 10 bases short, with 21 bases between. Germline values: CDR1 KGHSH, CDR2 LQKENI. The CDR3 reads CASSATGPGVGEQFF. As DNA, the CDR3 is TGTGCCAGCTCAGCCACCGGGCCGGGAGTGGGGGAGCAGTTCTTC.

The chain has TRBV7-2 and TRBJ2-1, with 11 bases identical to TRBD2. Germline V gene sequence: CDR1 SGHTA, CDR2 FQGNSA. The CDR3 covers 15 residues. The V segment lost 3 bases and the J segment 7 bases; nucleotides outside the gene matches: 5. The CDR3 spells CASSFSGGGGNEQFF. CDR3 DNA: TGTGCCAGCAGCTTTAGCGGGGGGGGTGGAAATGAGCAGTTCTTC.

This clonotype was recorded a few times. The V call is TRBV28, the J call TRBJ1-1; TRBD1 might be the D (5 bases). Looked up from germline, CDR1 is MDHEN and CDR2 is SYDVKM. This CDR3 is 12 amino acids long. V shed 0 bases and J shed 7 bases, with 6 bases lying between them. DNA of the CDR3: TGTGCCAGCAGTTTATGGGGGGGTGAAGCTTTCTTT. Translation gives CASSLWGGEAFF. Variable domain in full (rest from reference TRBV28 and TRBJ1-1): DVKVTQSSRYLVKRTGEKVFLECVQDMDHENMFWYRQDPGLGLRLIYFSYDVKMKEKGDIPEGYSVSREKKERFSLILESASTNQTSMYLCASSLWGGEAFFGQGTRLTVV.

The sample holds a few counts of this clonotype. The V call is TRBV3-1, the J call TRBJ2-2, with a weak D call TRBD1 (6 bases). Trimming shortened V by 2 bases and J by 3 bases, and 16 bases separated the two germline ends. This CDR3 is built from 17 residues. The germline gives CDR1 LGHDT, CDR2 YNNKEL (reference sequence). CDR3 in amino acids: CASSQQEQGRHTGELFF. In DNA form, the CDR3 reads TGTGCCAGCAGCCAACAGGAGCAGGGGCGGCACACCGGGGAGCTGTTTTTT.

This chain links TRBV12-3 or TRBV12-4 with TRBJ1-2; possible D gene TRBD1, 6 bases. V shed 6 bases and J shed 4 bases, with 12 bases lying between them. This CDR3 region has 13 residues. The CDR3 DNA follows: TGTGCCAGCAGGTCTGGACAGTTCTATGGCTACACCTTC. Encoded protein: CASRSGQFYGYTF.

This clonotype occurred a few times. This sequence joins TRBV7-3 and TRBJ2-5; TRBD2 aligns across 9 bases. The CDR3 runs to 20 residues. From germline, CDR1 is SGHTA and CDR2 FQGTGA. Trimming removed 1 base from V and 5 bases from J; junction bases left unmatched: 20. The CDR3 sequence: CASSLRFGGGGRALTETQYF. Written as DNA, the CDR3 is TGTGCCAGCAGCTTAAGGTTCGGCGGGGGCGGGAGGGCCCTCACGGAGACCCAGTACTTC.

This clonotype was recorded a few times. V is TRBV19 and J is TRBJ2-3, with 9 positions matching TRBD2. Trimming at V came to 5 bases and at J to 5 bases, leaving 8 bases not matched to a gene. The CDR3 is made up of 15 amino acids. Germline assignment: CDR1 LNHDA and CDR2 SQIVND (reference sequence). The CDR3 DNA reads as TGTGCCAGTAGTGTCGGGACTAGCTCTCGAGATACGCAGTATTTT. It codes for CASSVGTSSRDTQYF.

The chain carries TRBV27 and TRBJ2-1, with D perhaps matching TRBD2 (6 bases). The CDR3 is made up of 18 amino acids. Trimming removed 5 bases from V and 3 bases from J, with 23 bases in between. Looked up from germline, CDR1 is MNHEY and CDR2 is SMNVEV (reference sequence). This chain's CDR3 is CASSPGTEALTFYNEQFF. Here the CDR3 DNA reads TGTGCCAGCAGTCCGGGGACTGAAGCCCTCACCTTCTACAATGAGCAGTTCTTC.

This clonotype was detected only a few times. This chain links TRBV28 with TRBJ1-2; possibly TRBD1 for D (5 bases). CDR1 and CDR2 (germline): MDHEN, SYDVKM. The V end was cut by 1 base, the J end by 10 bases, with 16 bases between. The length of the CDR3 is 14 residues. DNA of the CDR3: TGTGCCAGCAGTTTATCCCAGGGAGGGAGGCTCTACACCTTC. This sequence encodes CASSLSQGGRLYTF.

This clonotype was counted a few times. The J gene is TRBJ1-1, the V gene TRBV12-3 or TRBV12-4; TRBD1 matches at 11 bases. This CDR3 has 15 amino acids. V gave up 2 bases and J gave up 4 bases; unmatched junction bases: 3. The CDR3 reads CASSLSGTGGTEAFF. CDR3 nucleotides: TGTGCCAGCAGTTTATCCGGGACAGGGGGCACTGAAGCTTTCTTT.

V is TRBV4-1 and J is TRBJ1-1, with TRBD1 as a possible D gene (5 bases). The germline V gene has CDR1 MGHRA and CDR2 YSYEKL. The CDR3 is 14 residues long. The V end lost 5 bases, the J end lost 1 base, and 11 bases lay between the germline ends. The CDR3 loop is CASSMSGGNTEAFF. CDR3 sequence (DNA): TGCGCCAGCAGCATGTCGGGGGGGAACACTGAAGCTTTCTTT.

The chain employs TRBV10-3 and TRBJ2-3; possibly TRBD1 or TRBD2 for D (5 bases each). CDR3 size: 14 residues. V lost 8 bases and J 1 base, leaving 13 bases between the germline ends. Germline CDR1 ENHRY, CDR2 SYGVKD. CDR3 DNA: TGTGCCATCTCCTGGGGGTTAGGCACAGATACGCAGTATTTT. Protein: CAISWGLGTDTQYF.